Each of the 25 T cell receptor beta chains below was sequenced from the same sample in a study of OX40 agonist ivuxolimab in advanced cancers. Method: immunoSEQ multiplex PCR; TCRdb's copy keeps in-frame clones and lacks some. In the table there are 60,000 to 75,000 clones, around 82% of which are singletons. The sample consisted of CD4+ or CD8+ T cells sorted from blood, taken in a trial of the OX40 agonist ivuxolimab. The receptors derive from an adult with an advanced solid tumor such as melanoma, head and neck, liver or kidney cancer.

DNA for the CDR3: TGTGCCAGTAGTATATTATTTGGGACTGCCCCCTACGAGCAGTACTTC. It specifies CASSILFGTAPYEQYF. The gene calls are TRBV19 and TRBJ2-7, with a possible D match to TRBD2 (6 bases). V dropped 2 bases and J dropped 2 bases, with 16 bases sitting between them. The germline CDR1 and CDR2 sequences are LNHDA and SQIVND (reference sequence). The CDR3 totals 16 residues.

The chain carries TRBV5-1 and TRBJ1-2, with 7 bases fitting TRBD1. The V gene end was trimmed by 3 bases and the J gene end by 8 bases; junction bases not matched to a gene: 10. The CDR3 runs to 14 residues. Germline assignment: CDR1 SGHRS and CDR2 YFSETQ. The CDR3, as DNA: TGCGCCAGCAGCTGGGGGACAGAGACGTTCGGCTACACCTTC. Residues: CASSWGTETFGYTF.

This clone appeared a single time. The chain employs TRBV15 and TRBJ2-7, with D possibly matching TRBD2 (8 bases). There are 15 residues in the CDR3. Germline loops: CDR1 LNHNV, CDR2 YYDKDF (reference sequence). Trimming took off 6 bases at V and 0 bases at J, with 15 bases between the two ends. CDR3 sequence reads: CATSLSGDSSYEQYF. The CDR3 DNA is TGTGCCACCAGTCTTAGCGGGGACAGCTCCTACGAGCAGTACTTC.

This clone was seen just once. The rearrangement joins TRBV7-2 to TRBJ2-3; 7 nucleotides match TRBD2. Trimming cost V 1 base and J 2 bases; bases outside gene matches: 6. The germline gives CDR1 SGHTA, CDR2 FQGNSA. This CDR3 is built from 16 residues. As DNA, the CDR3 is TGTGCCAGCAGCTTAGTTGCTAGCGGAGCCACAGATACGCAGTATTTT. Protein sequence: CASSLVASGATDTQYF.

This chain uses TRBV25-1 with TRBJ1-1; 9 nucleotides agree with TRBD1. CDR1 and CDR2 (germline): MGHDK, SYGVNS. The CDR3 is 15 amino acids. V was clipped by 7 bases and J by 1 base; unmatched bases: 7. The CDR3 DNA reads as TGTGCCAGCAATGGTCGGGGACAGGGGAACACTGAAGCTTTCTTT. This gives the protein CASNGRGQGNTEAFF.

The chain links TRBV9 to TRBJ2-3; a possible D gene is TRBD2 (5 bases). The CDR3 covers 15 residues. Trimming shortened V by 4 bases and J by 2 bases, and 14 bases separated the two germline ends. Germline CDR1 reads SGDLS; CDR2 reads YYNGEE. The CDR3, as DNA: TGTGCCAGCAGCAAAGAAGGGAGTTACACAGATACGCAGTATTTT. This encodes CASSKEGSYTDTQYF. Supplemented by reference TRBV9 and TRBJ2-3, the full variable domain reads DSGVTQTPKHLITATGQRVTLRCSPRSGDLSVYWYQQSLDQGLQFLIQYYNGEERAKGNILERFSAQQFPDLHSELNLSSLELGDSALYFCASSKEGSYTDTQYFGPGTRLTVL.

By sample fraction, this clone is medium-sized. This sequence joins TRBV5-6 and TRBJ1-1; D is possibly TRBD1 (6 bases). Trimming pared 3 bases from V and 0 bases from J, leaving 18 bases between. CDR1 SGHDT and CDR2 YYEEEE come from the germline V gene. The CDR3 is 17 amino acids. The CDR3 DNA reads TGTGCCAGCAGCTGGGGTTTTGCAGGGGACTTGAACACTGAAGCTTTCTTT. Amino acids: CASSWGFAGDLNTEAFF.

V and J are TRBV5-4 and TRBJ2-5; possible D gene TRBD2, 5 bases. CDR1 is SGHNT, CDR2 YYREEE, per germline (reference sequence). V was clipped by 0 bases and J by 4 bases, with 13 bases between them. CDR3 length: 15 residues. CDR3 protein: CASSLAPGTGETQYF. The CDR3 bases are TGTGCCAGCAGCTTGGCCCCGGGAACCGGAGAGACCCAGTACTTC. The full variable domain, in which reference TRBV5-4 and TRBJ2-5 provide the parts outside the CDR3, is ETGVTQSPTHLIKTRGQQVTLRCSSQSGHNTVSWYQQALGQGPQFIFQYYREEENGRGNFPPRFSGLQFPNYSSELNVNALELDDSALYLCASSLAPGTGETQYFGPGTRLLVL.

V usage is TRBV15 and J usage is TRBJ2-5; no reliable D call. The CDR3 spans 12 residues. Trimming pared 4 bases from V and 4 bases from J, leaving 7 bases between. CDR1 is LNHNV and CDR2 is YYDKDF in the germline V gene (reference sequence). The CDR3 bases are TGTGCCACCAGCAAGAGTGGAGAGACCCAGTACTTC. It codes for CATSKSGETQYF.

In this sample, this clone turned up a few times. The rearrangement joins TRBV5-6 to TRBJ1-1; weak D call: TRBD1 (5 bases). V lost 3 bases and J 4 bases, leaving 13 bases between the germline ends. Germline V lookup: CDR1 SGHDT, CDR2 YYEEEE. This CDR3 has 14 amino acids. The CDR3 reads CASSSPQGVTEAFF. CDR3 nucleotides: TGTGCCAGCAGCTCCCCCCAGGGCGTCACTGAAGCTTTCTTT.

The chain is built from TRBV6-5 and TRBJ1-5; 7 nucleotides align to TRBD1. V lost 6 bases, J lost 4 bases, and 6 bases stayed unmatched. The germline gives CDR1 MNHEY, CDR2 SVGAGI. CDR3 length: 14 amino acids. The CDR3, as DNA: TGTGCCAGCAGCCCCGGGACAGAAAATCAGCCCCAGCATTTT. It encodes CASSPGTENQPQHF.

This sequence joins TRBV4-3 and TRBJ2-2; no definite D call. V dropped 0 bases and J dropped 0 bases, with 8 bases sitting between them. The germline gives CDR1 LGHNA, CDR2 YSLEER. The CDR3 extends over 16 amino acids. This CDR3 reads CASSQEGFANTGELFF. As DNA, the CDR3 is TGCGCCAGCAGCCAAGAGGGATTCGCGAACACCGGGGAGCTGTTTTTT.

V gene TRBV19 combines with J gene TRBJ1-5; possible D gene TRBD1, 6 bases. This CDR3 is 15 amino acids long. Germline V lookup: CDR1 LNHDA, CDR2 SQIVND (reference sequence). Trimming left V 2 bases short and J 4 bases short, with 12 bases between. CDR3: CASSIYRDSNQPQHF. For the CDR3, the DNA is TGTGCCAGTAGTATATACAGGGATTCAAATCAGCCCCAGCATTTT.

This chain uses TRBV5-1 with TRBJ2-7; 10 positions match TRBD1. The CDR3 has 14 amino acids. With V trimmed by 4 bases and J by 3 bases, 4 bases remained unmatched. CDR1 and CDR2 from the germline V gene are SGHRS and YFSETQ. As DNA, the CDR3 is TGCGCCAGCAGCGTAAGGACAGGGGGCTACGAGCAGTACTTC. This translates into CASSVRTGGYEQYF.

The rearrangement links TRBV6-5 to TRBJ2-1; 7 nucleotides match TRBD1. This CDR3 has 15 residues. Unmatched junction bases numbered 12, after V lost 6 bases and J lost 7 bases. Germline V gene lookup returns CDR1 MNHEY and CDR2 SVGAGI. The CDR3 spells CASSHNSRGRNEQFF. The CDR3, as DNA: TGTGCCAGCAGCCACAATTCGAGGGGGCGGAATGAGCAGTTCTTC.

The chain has TRBV5-4 and TRBJ2-5, with a possible D match to TRBD2 (5 bases). Trimming left V 3 bases short and J 5 bases short, with 8 bases between. The CDR3 runs 12 residues. Per the germline V gene, CDR1 is SGHNT and CDR2 is YYREEE (reference sequence). The CDR3, as DNA: TGTGCCAGCAGCTGGGGAGCGGAGACCCAGTACTTC. Its protein product is CASSWGAETQYF.

The chain carries TRBV7-2 and TRBJ2-2, with D perhaps matching TRBD2 (5 bases). The CDR3 extends over 16 amino acids. V was pared by 5 bases and J by 2 bases, with 15 bases between. Germline CDR1 reads SGHTA; CDR2 reads FQGNSA. CDR3 residues: CASSRGPGINTGELFF. The CDR3 nucleotides are TGTGCCAGCAGCCGTGGACCGGGAATAAACACCGGGGAGCTGTTTTTT.

The chain is built from TRBV21-1 and TRBJ2-5; TRBD2 is the table's D call, not checked against the DNA. TRBV21-1 is given as a pseudogene. The CDR3 spans 16 residues. DNA for the CDR3: TGTGCCAGCACCTTCGAGCCTAGCGGCATCACAGAGACCCAGTACTTC. Amino acid sequence: CASTFEPSGITETQYF.

This chain connects TRBV28 to TRBJ1-4; D is possibly TRBD1 (5 bases). Germline CDR1 and CDR2: MDHEN and SYDVKM. The CDR3 extends over 17 amino acids. V was clipped by 7 bases and J by 1 base, with 19 bases between them. CDR3 loop: CASKVPKSGVTNEKLFF. The CDR3 DNA sequence: TGTGCCAGCAAGGTTCCTAAGTCGGGGGTAACTAATGAAAAACTGTTTTTT.

This chain connects TRBV27 to TRBJ1-6; TRBD1 matches at 7 bases. Germline V CDR1 and CDR2: MNHEY, SMNVEV (reference sequence). This CDR3 spans 15 amino acids. V lost 6 bases and J lost 2; bases outside the gene matches: 4. The DNA of the CDR3 is TGTGCCAGCAGAGACAGGGCTACCTATAATTCACCCCTCCACTTT. This encodes CASRDRATYNSPLHF.

V usage is TRBV11-2 and J usage is TRBJ1-2; no definite D call. The V gene lost 5 bases and the J gene lost 8 bases, with 21 bases spanning the gap. This CDR3 spans 15 amino acids. The germline CDR1 and CDR2 sequences are SGHAT and FQNNGV. CDR3 sequence: CASSPENRELRGYTF. As DNA, the CDR3 is TGTGCCAGCAGCCCCGAAAACCGGGAACTGAGAGGCTACACCTTC.

The gene calls are TRBV28 and TRBJ1-5; TRBD1 is a possible D gene (5 bases). Trimming pared 1 base from V and 6 bases from J, leaving 13 bases between. Germline assignment: CDR1 MDHEN and CDR2 SYDVKM. The length of the CDR3 is 15 residues. The CDR3 sequence is CASSLYGQGGQPQHF. CDR3 DNA: TGTGCCAGCAGTTTATATGGGCAGGGAGGTCAGCCCCAGCATTTT.

The chain joins TRBV29-1 to TRBJ1-2, with no clear D. The CDR3 loop spans 12 amino acids. Germline V gene sequence: CDR1 SQVTM, CDR2 ANQGSEA. V was clipped by 6 bases and J by 0 bases, with 8 bases between them. In nucleotides, the CDR3 is TGCAGCGTGCAGTCAGCTAACTATGGCTACACCTTC. Amino acid sequence: CSVQSANYGYTF.

V gene TRBV15 combines with J gene TRBJ2-3; D is unclear. The CDR3 has 13 amino acids. The V and J ends lost 4 bases and 2 bases respectively, with 7 bases between them. Germline V gene sequence: CDR1 LNHNV, CDR2 YYDKDF (reference sequence). This CDR3 reads CATSKETTDTQYF. The CDR3, as DNA: TGTGCCACCAGCAAGGAGACCACAGATACGCAGTATTTT.

The chain employs TRBV28 and TRBJ1-5; 10 nucleotides match TRBD1. Germline V gene lookup returns CDR1 MDHEN and CDR2 SYDVKM. V lost 5 bases and J lost 5; bases outside the gene matches: 3. This CDR3 is built from 14 residues. CDR3 sequence reads: CASSPGTGDQPQHF. DNA of the CDR3: TGTGCCAGCAGTCCTGGGACAGGGGATCAGCCCCAGCATTTT.